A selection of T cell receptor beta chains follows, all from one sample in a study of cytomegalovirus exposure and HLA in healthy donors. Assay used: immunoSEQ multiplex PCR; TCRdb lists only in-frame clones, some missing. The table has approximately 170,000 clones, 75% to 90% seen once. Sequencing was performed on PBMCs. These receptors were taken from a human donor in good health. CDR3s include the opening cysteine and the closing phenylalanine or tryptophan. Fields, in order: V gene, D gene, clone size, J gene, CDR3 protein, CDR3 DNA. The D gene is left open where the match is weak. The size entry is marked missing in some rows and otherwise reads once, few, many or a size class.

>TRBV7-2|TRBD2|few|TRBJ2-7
CASSSRLAGNVPYEQYF
TGTGCCAGCAGCTCACGACTAGCGGGGAACGTCCCCTACGAGCAGTACTTC
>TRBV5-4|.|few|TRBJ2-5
CASSGLGTIGLETQYF
TGTGCCAGCAGCGGACTAGGGACAATCGGGCTTGAGACCCAGTACTTC
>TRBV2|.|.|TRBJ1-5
CASSDWASNQPQHF
TGTGCCAGCAGTGATTGGGCTAGCAATCAGCCCCAGCATTTT
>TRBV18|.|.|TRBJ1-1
CASSEYDRPNTEAFF
TGTGCCAGCTCAGAATATGACAGACCTAACACTGAAGCTTTCTTT
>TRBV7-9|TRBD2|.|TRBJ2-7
CSSSWNPGGEQYF
TGTTCCAGCAGCTGGAATCCGGGAGGGGAGCAGTACTTC
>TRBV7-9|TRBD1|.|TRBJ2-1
CASSSGQSSYNEQFF
TGTGCCAGCAGCTCGGGACAGAGCTCCTACAATGAGCAGTTCTTC
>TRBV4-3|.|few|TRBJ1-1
CASSQEDFLAEAFF
TGCGCCAGCAGCCAAGAAGACTTTTTGGCTGAAGCTTTCTTT
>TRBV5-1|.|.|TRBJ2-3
CASSLAAASTDTQYF
TGCGCCAGCAGCTTGGCGGCAGCGAGCACAGATACGCAGTATTTT
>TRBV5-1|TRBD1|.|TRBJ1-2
CASGRQGPVDGYTF
TGCGCCAGCGGACGACAGGGTCCCGTGGATGGCTACACCTTC
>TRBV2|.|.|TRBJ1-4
CASSETFGNEKLFF
TGTGCCAGCAGTGAGACATTTGGGAATGAAAAACTGTTTTTT
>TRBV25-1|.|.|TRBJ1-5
CASSEGREVQGQPQHF
TGTGCCAGCAGTGAAGGTCGAGAGGTGCAGGGTCAGCCCCAGCATTTT
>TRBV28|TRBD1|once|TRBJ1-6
CASIPTGAPNSPLHF
TGTGCCAGCATCCCAACAGGGGCCCCTAATTCACCCCTCCACTTT
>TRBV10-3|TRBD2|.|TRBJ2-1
CATIAGEDNEQFF
TGTGCCACGATAGCGGGCGAAGACAATGAGCAGTTCTTC
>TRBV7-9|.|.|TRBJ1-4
CASSDTALELFF
TGTGCCAGCAGCGACACGGCTTTGGAACTGTTTTTT
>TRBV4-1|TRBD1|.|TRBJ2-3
CASSQGQGWLDTQYF
TGCGCCAGCAGCCAAGGACAGGGGTGGTTGGATACGCAGTATTTT
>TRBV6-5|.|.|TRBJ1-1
CASSYSTTGGEAFF
TGTGCCAGCAGTTACTCCACCACTGGCGGTGAAGCTTTCTTT
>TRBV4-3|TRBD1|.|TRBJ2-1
CASSTGGQGIYEQFF
TGCGCCAGCAGCACAGGGGGACAGGGAATATATGAGCAGTTCTTC
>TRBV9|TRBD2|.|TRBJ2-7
CASSFNPGTSGFYEQYF
TGTGCCAGCAGCTTCAATCCCGGGACTAGCGGTTTCTACGAGCAGTACTTC
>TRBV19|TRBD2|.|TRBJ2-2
CASSKTSGGNTGELFF
TGTGCCAGTAGTAAGACTAGCGGGGGGAACACCGGGGAGCTGTTTTTT
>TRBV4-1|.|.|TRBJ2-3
CASSQGGGTDTQYF
TGCGCCAGCAGCCAGGGCGGGGGCACAGATACGCAGTATTTT
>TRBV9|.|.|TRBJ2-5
CASSVGLGELETQYF
TGTGCCAGCAGCGTAGGGTTAGGGGAACTAGAGACCCAGTACTTC
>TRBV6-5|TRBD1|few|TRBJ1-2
CASSSPNPDRAGYTF
TGTGCCAGCAGTTCCCCAAACCCCGACAGGGCTGGCTACACCTTC
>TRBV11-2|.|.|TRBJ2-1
CASSFNGGPIHEQFF
TGTGCCAGCAGCTTTAACGGGGGGCCTATACATGAGCAGTTCTTC
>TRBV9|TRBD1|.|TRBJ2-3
CASSEGKGAGTQYF
TGTGCCAGCAGCGAAGGAAAGGGGGCCGGTACGCAGTATTTT
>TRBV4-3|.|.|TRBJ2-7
CASSQDLGTNMPYEQYF
TGCGCCAGCAGCCAAGACCTGGGGACAAACATGCCATACGAGCAGTACTTC
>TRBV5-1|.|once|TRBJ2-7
CASSLDRVAYEQYF
TGCGCCAGCAGCTTGGACAGGGTGGCCTACGAGCAGTACTTC
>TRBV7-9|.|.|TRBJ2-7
CASSLAGGREQYF
TGTGCCAGCAGCTTAGCGGGGGGGCGCGAGCAGTACTTC
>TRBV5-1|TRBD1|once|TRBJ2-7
CASSLGTGGSYEQYF
TGCGCCAGCAGCTTAGGGACAGGGGGCTCCTACGAGCAGTACTTC
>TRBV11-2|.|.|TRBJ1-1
CASSFAGGTEAFF
TGTGCCAGCAGCTTCGCGGGAGGCACTGAAGCTTTCTTT
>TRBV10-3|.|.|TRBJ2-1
CAIRRGSERYNEQFF
TGTGCCATCAGGAGAGGTAGCGAACGTTACAATGAGCAGTTCTTC
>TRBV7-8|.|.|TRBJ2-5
CASSLARGQETQYF
TGTGCCAGCAGCTTAGCGAGAGGGCAAGAGACCCAGTACTTC
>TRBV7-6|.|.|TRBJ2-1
CASSLRDATYNEQFF
TGTGCCAGCAGCCTGCGGGACGCTACCTACAATGAGCAGTTCTTC
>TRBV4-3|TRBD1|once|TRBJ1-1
CASSSPDRENTEAFF
TGCGCCAGCAGCTCCCCGGACAGGGAGAACACTGAAGCTTTCTTT
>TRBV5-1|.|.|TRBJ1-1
CASSLMPLTLSDTEAFF
TGCGCCAGCAGCTTGATGCCGTTGACTCTGTCGGACACTGAAGCTTTCTTT
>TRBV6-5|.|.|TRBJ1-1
CASSYPTSEAFF
TGTGCCAGCAGTTATCCTACCTCTGAAGCTTTCTTT
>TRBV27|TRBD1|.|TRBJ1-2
CASSIGTGGYGYTF
TGTGCCAGCAGTATCGGGACAGGGGGCTATGGCTACACCTTC
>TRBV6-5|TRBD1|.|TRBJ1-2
CASSRGQEHGYTF
TGTGCCAGCAGCCGAGGACAGGAGCATGGCTACACCTTC
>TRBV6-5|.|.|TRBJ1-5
CASSSTGSQPQHF
TGTGCCAGCAGTTCGACGGGTAGTCAGCCCCAGCATTTT
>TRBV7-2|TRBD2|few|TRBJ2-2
CASSSRLARTGELFF
TGTGCCAGCAGCTCCCGACTAGCTAGGACCGGGGAGCTGTTTTTT
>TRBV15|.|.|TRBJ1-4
CATSRDDGFGKKLFF
TGTGCCACCAGCAGAGACGACGGGTTCGGTAAAAAACTGTTTTTT
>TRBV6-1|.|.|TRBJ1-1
CASSETPNTEAFF
TGTGCCAGCAGTGAAACACCGAACACTGAAGCTTTCTTT
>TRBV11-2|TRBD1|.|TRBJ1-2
CASSPGQVYGYTF
TGTGCCAGCAGCCCTGGACAGGTCTATGGCTACACCTTC
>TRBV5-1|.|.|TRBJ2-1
CASSSILVYNEQFF
TGCGCCAGCAGCTCCATACTGGTATACAATGAGCAGTTCTTC
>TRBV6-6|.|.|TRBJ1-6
CASSYSTARDSPLHF
TGTGCCAGCAGTTACTCGACAGCCCGGGATTCACCCCTCCACTTT